The 21 T cell receptor beta chains below were found in one sample sequenced in a study of cytomegalovirus exposure and HLA in healthy donors. In the PCR, 60 Vbeta and 13 Jbeta primers were used. Measured with immunoSEQ multiplex PCR; TCRdb has only the in-frame clones, and not every one. The sample contains around 120,000 clones, over 60% of which appear only once. The sequenced sample consisted of PBMCs. The receptors here all came from a woman aged 40 to 50 in good health and CMV-seropositive.

The chain has TRBV15 and TRBJ2-5, with D possibly being TRBD2 (5 bases). V lost 0 bases and J 5 bases, leaving 13 bases between the germline ends. Germline V gives CDR1 LNHNV, CDR2 YYDKDF (reference sequence). CDR3 size: 15 residues. The CDR3 loop reads CATSRDYGVMETQYF. The CDR3 nucleotides are TGTGCCACCAGCAGAGATTACGGGGTTATGGAGACCCAGTACTTC.

This sequence joins TRBV6-5 and TRBJ1-6; maybe TRBD1 (6 bases). Trimming removed 6 bases at V and 5 bases at J, with 11 bases between. Germline V gene data show CDR1 as MNHEY and CDR2 as SVGAGI. The CDR3 is 14 amino acids. The CDR3 protein is CASSRTENNSPLHF. The CDR3 DNA is TGTGCCAGCAGCCGGACAGAAAATAATTCACCCCTCCACTTT.

The rearrangement links TRBV2 to TRBJ1-2; 7 bases are shared with TRBD1. Germline V gives CDR1 SNHLY, CDR2 FYNNEI. This CDR3 is built from 14 residues. V gave up 2 bases and J gave up 5 bases; unmatched junction bases: 5. CDR3 bases: TGTGCCAGCAGTGAAAGGGGGCTTAGGTATGGCTACACCTTC. Amino acids: CASSERGLRYGYTF. Complete variable domain (other parts from reference TRBV2 and TRBJ1-2): EPEVTQTPSHQVTQMGQEVILRCVPISNHLYFYWYRQILGQKVEFLVSFYNNEISEKSEIFDDQFSVERPDGSNFTLKIRSTKLEDSAMYFCASSERGLRYGYTFGSGTRLTVV.

The genes are TRBV4-2 and TRBJ2-3; 7 bases are a match to TRBD2. CDR1 is LGHNA and CDR2 is YNFKEQ in the germline V gene. J was trimmed by 1 base and V by 0 bases; bases with no gene match: 4. This CDR3 is built from 16 residues. The DNA of the CDR3 is TGTGCCAGCAGCCAAGAAAGGGAGGGTGGCACAGATACGCAGTATTTT. Protein: CASSQEREGGTDTQYF.

The chain employs TRBV19 and TRBJ2-7; 7 nucleotides match TRBD1. Germline V gene data show CDR1 as LNHDA and CDR2 as SQIVND (reference sequence). The CDR3 has 13 amino acids. The J segment lost 4 bases and the V segment lost 5 bases, leaving 5 bases of the junction unmatched. The CDR3: CASSDWDRYEQYF. Written as DNA, the CDR3 is TGTGCCAGTAGTGACTGGGACAGATACGAGCAGTACTTC.

This clone has a handful of counts. This chain connects TRBV6-1 to TRBJ1-6; TRBD1 aligns across 10 bases. The CDR3 totals 15 residues. Germline values: CDR1 MNHNS, CDR2 SASEGT. The trim removed 1 base at V and 9 bases at J, leaving 3 bases unmatched. CDR3 nucleotides: TGTGCCAGCAGTGAAGTCGGGACAGGGGTTTCACCCCTCCACTTT. Translation gives CASSEVGTGVSPLHF.

For the CDR3, the DNA is TGTGCCAGCAGTTACAGGGGGGACAGGGGGACTAGCGGGGGGGACTACGAGCAGTACTTC. It translates to CASSYRGDRGTSGGDYEQYF. The V gene is TRBV6-7, the J gene TRBJ2-7; 16 nucleotides match TRBD2. TRBV6-7 is filed as an ORF, its function uncertain. The CDR3 length is 20 residues. The V gene end was trimmed by 2 bases and the J gene end by 3 bases; junction bases not matched to a gene: 13.

This clone was observed a few times. V usage is TRBV6-5 and J usage is TRBJ1-3, with D perhaps matching TRBD1 (6 bases). The CDR3 spans 13 residues. Germline V gives CDR1 MNHEY, CDR2 SVGAGI. V was cut by 9 bases and J by 2 bases, with 11 bases left in between. The CDR3 coding sequence is TGTGCCAGTTACAGGGACCCTGGAAACACCATATATTTT. Its protein is CASYRDPGNTIYF.

This clone came up a few times. The chain carries TRBV4-2 and TRBJ2-3; TRBD2 matches at 9 bases. Unmatched junction bases numbered 13, after V lost 1 base and J lost 5 bases. Germline loops: CDR1 LGHNA, CDR2 YNFKEQ. The CDR3 runs to 18 residues. The CDR3 coding sequence is TGTGCCAGCAGCCAAGCTCGGTCGGCGGGAGGGCAAGGAGATACGCAGTATTTT. This gives the protein CASSQARSAGGQGDTQYF.

V gene TRBV6-1 combines with J gene TRBJ1-5; 9 bases match TRBD1. V was clipped by 5 bases and J by 2 bases; unmatched bases: 4. The CDR3 runs 15 residues. Germline V CDR1 and CDR2: MNHNS, SASEGT. CDR3 protein: CASSSDRGGNQPQHF. The CDR3 DNA sequence: TGTGCCAGCAGTTCGGACAGGGGCGGCAATCAGCCCCAGCATTTT.

The CDR3 protein is CASSPEQGFEAFF. The DNA for the CDR3 is TGTGCCAGCTCACCAGAACAGGGGTTTGAAGCTTTCTTT. V is TRBV18 and J is TRBJ1-1, with TRBD1 matching over 7 bases. V trimming: 2 bases; J trimming: 7 bases; junction bases outside the gene matches: 4. The CDR3 is 13 amino acids. The V gene's germline CDR1 is KGHSH and CDR2 LQKENI. Using reference TRBV18 and TRBJ1-1 for the parts outside the CDR3, the full variable domain is NAGVMQNPRHLVRRRGQEARLRCSPMKGHSHVYWYRQLPEEGLKFMVYLQKENIIDESGMPKERFSAEFPKEGPSILRIQQVVRGDSAAYFCASSPEQGFEAFFGQGTRLTVV.

V and J are TRBV28 and TRBJ1-5; unclear D gene. Between the trimmed V and J ends, which lost 4 bases and 4 bases, there was a span of 5 bases. Germline V lookup: CDR1 MDHEN, CDR2 SYDVKM. This CDR3 spans 12 amino acids. The CDR3 DNA reads TGTGCCAGCAGTTCCCCTAATCAGCCCCAGCATTTT. Translated, it gives CASSSPNQPQHF.

The CDR3 DNA is TGTGCCAGCAGCCAAAACAGGGAATCCCTCTATGGCTACACCTTC. Translation: CASSQNRESLYGYTF. The chain has TRBV7-2 and TRBJ1-2; TRBD1 is a possible D gene (6 bases). V was cut by 5 bases and J by 4 bases, with 17 bases left in between. Germline V lookup: CDR1 SGHTA, CDR2 FQGNSA. The CDR3 is made up of 15 amino acids.

The rearrangement uses TRBV7-8 and TRBJ1-2; no definite D call. CDR1 is SGHVS, CDR2 FQNEAQ, per germline. The CDR3 is 13 residues long. V was pared by 5 bases and J by 6 bases, with 13 bases between. In DNA form, the CDR3 reads TGTGCCAGCAGCCAGACAAAGGCGAATGGCTACACCTTC. It specifies CASSQTKANGYTF.

Notes on this clone: The junction departs from germline at one end; a sequencing error may be responsible. This specimen includes other DNA sequences encoding the same CDR3. The chain is built from TRBV30 and TRBJ2-3; 7 positions agree with TRBD2. CDR1 GTSNPN and CDR2 SVGIG come from the germline V gene (reference sequence). The length of the CDR3 is 13 residues. This chain's CDR3 is CAWREGSTDTQYF. The CDR3 DNA follows: TGCGCCTGGAGGGAGGGCAGCACAGATACGCAGTATTTT.

The J gene is TRBJ2-7, the V gene TRBV6-4; D is unclear. Germline values: CDR1 MRHNA, CDR2 SNTAGT. V lost 0 bases to trimming and J lost 4 bases, with 10 bases between them. The CDR3 is 14 residues long. The CDR3 DNA follows: TGTGCCAGCAGTGACTCACTACTTGGATACGAGCAGTACTTC. Amino acids: CASSDSLLGYEQYF.

This clone showed up just once. The rearrangement uses TRBV7-2 and TRBJ2-7; maybe TRBD1 (5 bases). CDR3 length equals 13 residues. V lost 2 bases and J lost 7, with 12 bases in between. Germline CDR1 reads SGHTA; CDR2 reads FQGNSA. CDR3: CASSLYQGLEQYF. Here the CDR3 DNA reads TGTGCCAGCAGCTTATATCAGGGATTAGAGCAGTACTTC. Drawing the rest from reference TRBV7-2 and TRBJ2-7, the complete variable domain is GAGVSQSPSNKVTEKGKDVELRCDPISGHTALYWYRQSLGQGLEFLIYFQGNSAPDKSGLPSDRFSAERTGGSVSTLTIQRTQQEDSAVYLCASSLYQGLEQYFGPGTRLTVT.

The V call is TRBV30, the J call TRBJ1-4; 7 nucleotides line up with TRBD1. This CDR3 is 14 amino acids long. The junction had 5 bases not matched to a gene; V was cut back by 1 base and J by 6 bases. The germline V gene encodes CDR1 GTSNPN and CDR2 SVGIG (reference sequence). DNA of the CDR3: TGTGCCTGGAGTGCCGACAGGGTGGATGAAAAACTGTTTTTT. Protein: CAWSADRVDEKLFF.

The chain carries TRBV7-9 and TRBJ1-2; possible D gene TRBD1, 5 bases. The V and J ends lost 4 bases and 0 bases respectively, with 15 bases between them. In germline, CDR1 is SEHNR, CDR2 FQNEAQ (reference sequence). The CDR3 sequence is 16 residues long. The CDR3 nucleotides read TGTGCCAGCAGCTCCCCAGTGCCGGGGGCTAACTATGGCTACACCTTC. Protein product: CASSSPVPGANYGYTF.

As regards this clone: One end of the junction varies from germline; a read error may be responsible. The chain joins TRBV7-7 to TRBJ2-1; 9 nucleotides align to TRBD1. The CDR3 has 14 residues. Germline V CDR1 and CDR2: SSHAT, FNYEAQ (reference sequence). The CDR3 spells CASSPDRGYNEQFF. In DNA form, the CDR3 reads TGTGCTAGCAGCCCGGACAGGGGCTACAATGAGCAGTTCTTC.

The chain recombines TRBV10-1 with TRBJ1-1; TRBD1 aligns across 7 bases. CDR1 WNHNN and CDR2 SYGVQD come from the germline V gene (reference sequence). The CDR3 totals 15 residues. The J segment lost 5 bases and the V segment lost 0 bases, leaving 6 bases of the junction unmatched. The CDR3 here is CASSESTGPATEAFF. For the CDR3, the DNA is TGCGCCAGCAGTGAGTCGACAGGGCCGGCGACTGAAGCTTTCTTT.